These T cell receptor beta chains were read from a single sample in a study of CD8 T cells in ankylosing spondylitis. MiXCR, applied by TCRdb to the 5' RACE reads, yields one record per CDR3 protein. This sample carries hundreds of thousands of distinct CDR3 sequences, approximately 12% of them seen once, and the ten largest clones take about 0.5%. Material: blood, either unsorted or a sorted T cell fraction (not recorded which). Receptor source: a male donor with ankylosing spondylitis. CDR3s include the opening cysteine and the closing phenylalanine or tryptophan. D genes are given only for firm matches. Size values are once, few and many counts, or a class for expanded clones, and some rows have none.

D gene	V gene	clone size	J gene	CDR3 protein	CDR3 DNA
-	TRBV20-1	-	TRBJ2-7	CSARRTQLVHEQYF	TGCAGTGCTAGAAGGACCCAGCTTGTCCACGAGCAGTACTTC
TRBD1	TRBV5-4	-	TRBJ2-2	CASSRNRGNTGELFF	TGTGCCAGCAGCAGAAACAGGGGGAACACCGGGGAGCTGTTTTTT
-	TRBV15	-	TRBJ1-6	CATSRDGAYNSPLHF	TGTGCCACCAGCAGAGACGGGGCCTATAATTCACCCCTCCACTTT
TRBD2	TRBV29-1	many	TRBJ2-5	CSGKPGGQETQYF	TGCAGCGGCAAACCGGGGGGACAAGAGACCCAGTACTTC
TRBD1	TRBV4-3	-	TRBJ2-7	CASSELARGTYEQYF	TGCGCCAGCAGCGAACTCGCCAGGGGGACCTACGAGCAGTACTTC
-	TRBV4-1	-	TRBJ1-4	CASSQGSRQDEKLFF	TGCGCCAGCAGCCAAGGGTCCAGACAGGACGAAAAACTGTTTTTT
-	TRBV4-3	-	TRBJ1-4	CASSRRGREKLFF	TGCGCCAGCAGCCGCAGGGGCCGAGAAAAACTGTTTTTT
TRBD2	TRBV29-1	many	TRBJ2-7	CSVQRGISYEQYF	TGCAGCGTTCAGCGGGGAATCTCCTACGAGCAGTACTTC
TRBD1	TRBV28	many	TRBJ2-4	CASSSPETGSRNIQYF	TGTGCCAGCAGTTCGCCGGAGACAGGGAGCCGAAACATTCAGTACTTC
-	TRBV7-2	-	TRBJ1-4	CASSPMAATNEKLFF	TGTGCCAGCAGCCCCATGGCCGCAACTAATGAAAAACTGTTTTTT
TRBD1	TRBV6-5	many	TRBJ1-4	CASSSTGTGGEKLFF	TGTGCCAGCAGTTCTACCGGGACAGGAGGCGAAAAACTGTTTTTT
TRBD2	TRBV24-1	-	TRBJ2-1	CATSGERGSSYNEQFF	TGTGCCACCAGTGGAGAGCGGGGAAGCTCCTACAATGAGCAGTTCTTC
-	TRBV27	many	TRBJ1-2	CASSFRPRGTGYTF	TGTGCCAGCAGTTTTAGGCCTCGGGGGACTGGCTACACCTTC
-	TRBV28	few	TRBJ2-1	CASRSGGDEQFF	TGTGCCAGCCGGTCTGGGGGTGATGAGCAGTTCTTC
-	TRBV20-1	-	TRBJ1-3	CSALRPGDGNTIYF	TGCAGTGCTCTCCGCCCCGGGGACGGAAACACCATATATTTT
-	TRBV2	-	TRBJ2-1	CASSVETRNEQFF	TGTGCCAGCAGTGTGGAGACCCGCAATGAGCAGTTCTTC
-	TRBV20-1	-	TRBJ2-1	CSAQHSLGVFEQFF	TGCAGTGCACAGCATAGCCTAGGGGTTTTTGAGCAGTTCTTC
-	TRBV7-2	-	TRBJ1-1	CASSFAGLKNLMNTEAFF	TGTGCCAGCAGCTTCGCGGGACTTAAAAACCTCATGAACACTGAAGCTTTCTTT
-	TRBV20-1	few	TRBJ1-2	CSARAPGIRYGYTF	TGCAGTGCTAGAGCTCCAGGTATTCGGTATGGCTACACCTTC
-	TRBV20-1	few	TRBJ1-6	CSARKGSGVNSPLHF	TGCAGTGCTAGAAAGGGGTCAGGCGTTAATTCACCCCTCCACTTT
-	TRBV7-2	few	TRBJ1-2	CASSLDWVDYTF	TGTGCCAGCAGCTTAGATTGGGTCGACTACACCTTC
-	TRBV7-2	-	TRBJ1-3	CASSPGGGSGNTIYF	TGTGCCAGCAGCCCAGGAGGGGGCTCTGGAAACACCATATATTTT
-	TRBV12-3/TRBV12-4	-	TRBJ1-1	CASSLVGGLGEAFF	TGTGCCAGCAGTTTGGTGGGGGGCTTGGGTGAAGCTTTCTTT
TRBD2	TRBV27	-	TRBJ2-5	CASSPVFPGLANKETQYF	TGTGCCAGCAGTCCAGTTTTTCCGGGACTAGCGAATAAAGAGACCCAGTACTTC
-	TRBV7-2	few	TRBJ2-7	CASSLRTAGLYEQYF	TGTGCCAGCAGCCTCCGGACGGCCGGACTCTACGAGCAGTACTTC
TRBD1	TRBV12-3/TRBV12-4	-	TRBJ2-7	CASSLSAGGWKQYF	TGTGCCAGCAGTTTATCGGCAGGGGGCTGGAAGCAGTACTTC
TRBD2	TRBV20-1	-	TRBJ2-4	CSARDPGLAGFIQYF	TGCAGTGCTAGGGATCCCGGGCTAGCGGGTTTCATTCAGTACTTC
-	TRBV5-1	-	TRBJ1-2	CASSGLFYGYTF	TGCGCCAGCAGCGGACTGTTCTATGGCTACACCTTC
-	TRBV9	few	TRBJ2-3	CASSVVGVPDTQYF	TGTGCCAGCAGCGTAGTAGGGGTCCCAGATACGCAGTATTTT
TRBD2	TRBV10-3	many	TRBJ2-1	CAIRERGDNEQFF	TGTGCCATCAGGGAGCGGGGGGACAATGAGCAGTTCTTC
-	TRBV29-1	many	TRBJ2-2	CSVRTVNTGELFF	TGCAGCGTTCGAACAGTCAACACCGGGGAGCTGTTTTTT
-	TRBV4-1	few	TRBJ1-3	CASSQDQGAGNTIYF	TGCGCCAGCAGCCAAGATCAGGGAGCTGGAAACACCATATATTTT
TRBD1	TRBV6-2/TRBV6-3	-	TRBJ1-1	CASRGQGYTEAFF	TGTGCCAGCAGAGGACAGGGATACACTGAAGCTTTCTTT
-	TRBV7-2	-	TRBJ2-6	CASSLGSAGANVLTF	TGTGCCAGCAGCTTAGGATCAGCTGGGGCCAACGTCCTGACTTTC
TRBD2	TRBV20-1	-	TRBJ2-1	CSARDPRSGGYNEQFF	TGCAGTGCTAGAGATCCGCGGAGCGGGGGTTACAATGAGCAGTTCTTC
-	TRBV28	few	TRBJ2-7	CATPSRDEQYF	TGTGCCACCCCTTCCAGGGACGAGCAGTACTTC
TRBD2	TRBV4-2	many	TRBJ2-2	CASSHLDLAGANTGELFF	TGTGCCAGCAGCCATCTTGACTTAGCGGGTGCGAACACCGGGGAGCTGTTTTTT
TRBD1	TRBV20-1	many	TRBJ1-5	CSAWGQLNQPQHF	TGCAGTGCTTGGGGACAGCTTAATCAGCCCCAGCATTTT
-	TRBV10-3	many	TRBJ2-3	CAINQGTDTQYF	TGTGCCATCAATCAGGGCACAGATACGCAGTATTTT
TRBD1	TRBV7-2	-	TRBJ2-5	CASSSDRGGYETQYF	TGTGCCAGCAGTTCCGACAGGGGAGGATACGAGACCCAGTACTTC
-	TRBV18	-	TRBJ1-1	CASSPPSDSTAFF	TGTGCCAGCTCACCACCGTCGGACTCAACGGCTTTCTTT
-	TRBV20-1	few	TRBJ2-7	CSARVTLYEQYF	TGCAGTGCTAGGGTCACCCTCTACGAGCAGTACTTC
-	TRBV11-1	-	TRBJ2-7	CASSSSTGSYEQYF	TGTGCCAGCAGCTCGTCGACCGGATCCTACGAGCAGTACTTC
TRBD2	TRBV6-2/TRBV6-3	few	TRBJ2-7	CASHILAGGKPYF	TGTGCCAGCCACATACTAGCGGGAGGAAAACCGTACTTC
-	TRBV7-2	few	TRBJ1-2	CASSSPKGHYGYTF	TGTGCCAGCAGCTCACCCAAAGGGCACTATGGCTACACCTTC
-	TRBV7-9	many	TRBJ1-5	CASSLVGDRVYF	TGTGCCAGCAGCTTAGTGGGCGACAGAGTCTATTTT
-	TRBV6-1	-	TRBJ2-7	CASRGRNSYEQYF	TGTGCCAGCAGGGGACGAAACTCCTACGAGCAGTACTTC